This T cell receptor (beta chain) derives from a study of response to subunit inactivated influenza vaccine. Notes on the study in general: The authors offered the suggestion that each seasonal influenza vaccination recruits few new T cells.

TCRdb called the RT-PCR reads again in MiXCR, with one record for every CDR3 protein. The profile shows 200,000 to 300,000 distinct CDR3 sequences, about 12% of them singletons. On this clonotype itself: Its antigen remains unidentified.

Sequenced here: non-naive T cells sorted from PBMCs, sampled roughly 2 weeks before vaccination. This sequence originates from a man aged 45-65 years who received an inactivated influenza vaccine.

CDR3 DNA sequence: TGTGCCAGCAGTTATTTACAGGGAAACTACAATGAGCAGTTCTTC. Amino acid sequence: CASSYLQGNYNEQFF. The rearrangement joins TRBV6-2 or TRBV6-3 to TRBJ2-1, with D possibly being TRBD1 (6 bases). The V gene lost 3 bases and the J gene lost 3 bases, with 12 bases spanning the gap. Germline V lookup: CDR1 MNHEY, CDR2 SVGEGT. The CDR3 sequence is 15 residues long.